One sample yielded the 6 T cell receptor beta chains listed below, sequenced in a study of CD4 T cells in relation to SARS-CoV-2 and coronaviruses. These TCRs are of unknown antigen specificity. Unexposed donor CD4+ T cells date from about 2010-2018, before the COVID-19 pandemic. CD4+ T cells were isolated from the cells after about nine days of culture. Assay used: immunoSEQ multiplex PCR; TCRdb lists only in-frame clones, some missing. The table shows more than 15,000 clones, with about 72% occurring only once. Sequencing input: CD4+ T cells from PBMCs, cultured in vitro. Receptors were obtained from a human donor in good health.

The chain employs TRBV27 and TRBJ1-2; D is perhaps TRBD1 (6 bases). The CDR3 loop spans 14 amino acids. Germline V lookup: CDR1 MNHEY, CDR2 SMNVEV (reference sequence). Deletions cut 2 bases from V and 2 bases from J, with 9 bases between. In nucleotides, the CDR3 is TGTGCCAGCAGTTTAAGGGGGGGGAACTATGGCTACACCTTC. Protein product: CASSLRGGNYGYTF.

V is TRBV15 and J is TRBJ1-1; D remains ambiguous. CDR1 is LNHNV, CDR2 YYDKDF, per germline (reference sequence). This CDR3 is built from 17 residues. V gave up 1 base and J gave up 5 bases, with 20 bases separating them. CDR3 nucleotides: TGTGCCACCAGCAGAGGGCCCCAACAAGGGAGGTTTACTGAAGCTTTCTTT. Translating it yields CATSRGPQQGRFTEAFF.

This clone was seen once. This likely comes from a read error, as the CDR3 has no conserved phenylalanine or tryptophan at its end. No DNA is shown, since the ends of the CDR3 on it are uncertain; the CDR3 is the one TCRdb lists. The chain recombines TRBV21-1 with TRBJ1-2; TRBD1, the table's D call, was not compared with the DNA. TRBV21-1 is deemed a pseudogene. The CDR3 spans 10 residues, counting both ends. Here the CDR3 reads CASTRDRGGR.

The rearrangement uses TRBV18 and TRBJ1-6; tentative D call: TRBD1 (6 bases). CDR3 length: 14 amino acids. Germline-derived CDR1 and CDR2 are KGHSH and LQKENI. V was pared by 3 bases and J by 6 bases, with 9 bases between. The CDR3 DNA reads TGTGCCAGCTCACCGGGGGGGGCTAATTCACCCCTCCACTTT. It codes for CASSPGGANSPLHF. Full variable domain (rest looked up from reference TRBV18 and TRBJ1-6): NAGVMQNPRHLVRRRGQEARLRCSPMKGHSHVYWYRQLPEEGLKFMVYLQKENIIDESGMPKERFSAEFPKEGPSILRIQQVVRGDSAAYFCASSPGGANSPLHFGNGTRLTVT.

In DNA form, the CDR3 reads TGCGCCAGCAGTCAACTTCGGACTGCCGCCCCCCTATACAACAATGAGCAGTTCTTC. Its protein is CASSQLRTAAPLYNNEQFF. This chain joins TRBV23-1 and TRBJ2-1; perhaps TRBD2 as D (5 bases). TRBV23-1 is flagged as an ORF with uncertain function. The V and J ends lost 2 bases and 5 bases respectively, with 25 bases between them. The CDR3 totals 19 residues.

This chain joins TRBV7-2 and TRBJ2-7; D uncertain. Between the trimmed V and J ends, which lost 4 bases and 0 bases, there was a span of 13 bases. Germline loops: CDR1 SGHTA, CDR2 FQGNSA. The CDR3 sequence is 15 residues long. The CDR3 region is CASSSATGSSYEQYF. The CDR3 bases are TGTGCCAGCAGCTCCGCAACGGGTTCCTCCTACGAGCAGTACTTC.